These 27 T cell receptor beta chains came from one sample sequenced in a study of blood T cells in healthy people across ages. A second PCR, run for about 6 to 11 cycles, used a sample-barcoded 5' primer plus a J-beta primer mix. TCRdb processed the 5' RACE reads anew with MiXCR; each CDR3 protein has one entry. The sample lists 1.5 million to 2 million distinct CDR3 sequences; about 49% were seen once. The specimen sequenced was blood. The receptor set was obtained from a woman between 40 and 50 years old in good health.

The J gene is TRBJ2-3, the V gene TRBV20-1; D may be TRBD1 or TRBD2 (7 bases each). Germline CDR1 is DFQATT and CDR2 is SNEGSKA (reference sequence). The CDR3 contains 13 residues. Trimming took off 6 bases at V and 6 bases at J, with 16 bases between the two ends. This CDR3 reads CSATTGREDTQYF. CDR3 coding DNA: TGCAGTGCGACGACAGGGAGGGAGGATACGCAGTATTTT.

The chain links TRBV4-3 to TRBJ1-4; no clear D gene. The CDR3 extends over 13 amino acids. V was clipped by 0 bases and J by 13 bases, with 12 bases between them. Per the germline V gene, CDR1 is LGHNA and CDR2 is YSLEER. The CDR3, as DNA: TGCGCCAGCAGCCAAGAGGACCGCCGAAGACTGTTTTTT. This translates into CASSQEDRRRLFF.

The V call is TRBV4-2, the J call TRBJ2-5, with 8 bases aligning to TRBD1. The J call may be mistaken, given a closer DNA end match to TRBJ2-7. Germline V CDR1 and CDR2: LGHNA, YNFKEQ. The CDR3 runs to 13 residues. The CDR3 bases are TGTGCCAGCAGCCGGCAGGGGGCCAGCGAGCAGTACTTC. Residues: CASSRQGASEQYF.

This clonotype was counted a single time. This chain's CDR3 is CASGWTSYEQYF. CDR3 nucleotides: TGTGCCAGCGGATGGACAAGCTACGAGCAGTACTTC. V is TRBV11-2 and J is TRBJ2-7; D might be TRBD1 (5 bases). This CDR3 is built from 12 residues. Germline CDR1 and CDR2: SGHAT and FQNNGV. V gave up 8 bases and J gave up 3 bases, with 11 bases separating them. Drawing the rest from reference TRBV11-2 and TRBJ2-7, the complete variable domain is EAGVAQSPRYKIIEKRQSVAFWCNPISGHATLYWYQQILGQGPKLLIQFQNNGVVDDSQLPKDRFSAERLKGVDSTLKIQPAKLEDSAVYLCASGWTSYEQYFGPGTRLTVT.

With regard to this clonotype: At one end the junction does not follow the germline gene, possibly because of a read error. V usage is TRBV6-2 or TRBV6-3 and J usage is TRBJ2-5, with D possibly being TRBD1 (5 bases). This CDR3 has 13 residues. CDR1 and CDR2 (germline): MNHEY, SVGEGT. The CDR3 bases are TGTGCCAGCAGACCGACAGCCCAAGTGACCCAGTACTTC. Translating it yields CASRPTAQVTQYF.

The genes are TRBV20-1 and TRBJ2-1, with D possibly being TRBD1 or TRBD2 (5 bases each). V was pared by 6 bases and J by 7 bases, with 19 bases between. Germline CDR1 and CDR2: DFQATT and SNEGSKA (reference sequence). CDR3 size: 14 residues. CDR3 residues: CSAAGTNVRNEQFF. The CDR3 nucleotides are TGCAGTGCCGCCGGGACCAACGTCAGGAATGAGCAGTTCTTC.

V is TRBV7-6 and J is TRBJ1-6, with TRBD1 matching 8 bases. The J segment lost 10 bases and the V segment lost 0 bases, leaving 8 bases of the junction unmatched. The CDR3 totals 16 residues. Germline V gene data show CDR1 as SGHVS and CDR2 as FNYEAQ. This chain's CDR3 is CASSLARRQGNSPLHF. The CDR3 coding sequence is TGTGCCAGCAGCTTAGCGCGGAGACAGGGGAACTCACCCCTCCACTTT.

The J gene is TRBJ2-1, the V gene TRBV7-9; either TRBD1 or TRBD2 may supply D (5 bases each). The J call may be in error: the DNA end matches TRBJ2-7 better. Germline V gene sequence: CDR1 SEHNR, CDR2 FQNEAQ (reference sequence). The length of the CDR3 is 16 residues. The CDR3 DNA reads as TGTGCCAGCAGCTTACCGACCGGGGCCCTGCACTACGAGCAGTACTTC. Protein: CASSLPTGALHYEQYF.

The chain carries TRBV4-1 and TRBJ2-3, with D maybe TRBD2 (6 bases). V lost 0 bases and J lost 0, with 16 bases in between. CDR3 size: 18 residues. Looked up from germline, CDR1 is MGHRA and CDR2 is YSYEKL. CDR3 coding DNA: TGCGCCAGCAGCCAAGATCGGGACGGGGGATTGAGCACAGATACGCAGTATTTT. This translates into CASSQDRDGGLSTDTQYF.

This chain joins TRBV28 and TRBJ2-7; 7 positions agree with TRBD2. CDR1 MDHEN and CDR2 SYDVKM come from the germline V gene. Losses at the gene ends were 6 bases for V and 9 bases for J; bases not matched to a gene: 8. The CDR3 is 12 amino acids. CDR3 sequence: CASSTGLAGQYF. CDR3 nucleotides: TGTGCCAGCAGCACCGGTTTAGCGGGGCAGTACTTC.

The gene calls are TRBV4-3 and TRBJ1-4; maybe TRBD1 (5 bases). This CDR3 contains 15 residues. The germline V gene encodes CDR1 LGHNA and CDR2 YSLEER. Trimming left V 0 bases short and J 8 bases short, with 13 bases between. The CDR3 reads CASSQEGRGAEKLFF. DNA for the CDR3: TGCGCCAGCAGCCAAGAGGGGAGGGGAGCAGAAAAACTGTTTTTT.

This clonotype showed up many times. The junction departs from the called germline gene at one end, perhaps through a read error. The CDR3 DNA reads as TGCGCCAGCAGCCCCCGTCTAGCGGGGAACAATGAGCAGTTCTTC. Amino acid sequence: CASSPRLAGNNEQFF. The chain uses TRBV7-2 and TRBJ2-1; 9 nucleotides agree with TRBD2. This CDR3 has 15 residues. Per germline, CDR1 SGHTA and CDR2 FQGNSA. The full variable domain, completed using reference TRBV7-2 and TRBJ2-1, is GAGVSQSPSNKVTEKGKDVELRCDPISGHTALYWYRQSLGQGLEFLIYFQGNSAPDKSGLPSDRFSAERTGGSVSTLTIQRTQQEDSAVYLCASSPRLAGNNEQFFGPGTRLTVL.

The sample holds a few counts of this clonotype. The V and J genes are TRBV27 and TRBJ2-1; unclear D gene. Trimming left V 5 bases short and J 5 bases short, with 16 bases between. Germline CDR1 is MNHEY and CDR2 is SMNVEV (reference sequence). The CDR3 length is 15 residues. The CDR3 DNA is TGTGCCAGCAGTCCCCGAGGCGTTATCAACAATGAGCAGTTCTTC. This gives the protein CASSPRGVINNEQFF.

This clonotype appeared a few times. This chain connects TRBV7-8 to TRBJ1-2; the D is unclear. The germline V gene has CDR1 SGHVS and CDR2 FQNEAQ. This CDR3 contains 12 residues. Trimming pared 2 bases from V and 8 bases from J, leaving 9 bases between. CDR3 in amino acids: CASSLRLSGYTF. CDR3 bases: TGTGCCAGCAGCTTAAGGCTCAGCGGCTACACCTTC.

The chain employs TRBV27 and TRBJ1-5; 7 bases map to TRBD1. The ends lost 4 bases at V and 5 bases at J; junction bases unmatched: 8. The length of the CDR3 is 15 residues. The germline V gene encodes CDR1 MNHEY and CDR2 SMNVEV (reference sequence). This CDR3 reads CASSSGQANDQPQHF. CDR3 DNA: TGTGCCAGCAGTTCCGGACAGGCAAATGATCAGCCCCAGCATTTT.

This clonotype showed up just a few times. The V call is TRBV7-9, the J call TRBJ2-6; the D gene could be TRBD1 or TRBD2 (5 bases each). CDR3 length: 15 residues. The V gene lost 9 bases and the J gene lost 2 bases, with 14 bases spanning the gap. CDR1 and CDR2 (germline): SEHNR, FQNEAQ (reference sequence). The CDR3 spells CARSRGETGANVLTF. The CDR3 DNA is TGTGCCAGAAGTAGAGGGGAGACTGGGGCCAACGTCCTGACTTTC.

The rearrangement joins TRBV7-9 to TRBJ2-3; 10 nucleotides agree with TRBD1. The CDR3 covers 17 residues. Germline V gives CDR1 SEHNR, CDR2 FQNEAQ (reference sequence). The ends lost 7 bases at V and 6 bases at J; junction bases unmatched: 16. The CDR3 is CASIVRDRGGYMDTQYF. The DNA of the CDR3 is TGTGCCAGCATCGTCCGGGACAGGGGAGGTTACATGGATACGCAGTATTTT. Complete variable domain (other parts from reference TRBV7-9 and TRBJ2-3): DTGVSQNPRHKITKRGQNVTFRCDPISEHNRLYWYRQTLGQGPEFLTYFQNEAQLEKSRLLSDRFSAERPKGSFSTLEIQRTEQGDSAMYLCASIVRDRGGYMDTQYFGPGTRLTVL.

This clonotype was detected only once. The rearrangement uses TRBV12-3 or TRBV12-4 and TRBJ2-1; D not certain. CDR3 size: 13 residues. V shed 5 bases and J shed 7 bases, with 12 bases lying between them. CDR3 DNA sequence: TGTGCCAGCAGTCCCCTGGCTAGTAATGAGCAGTTCTTC. Residues: CASSPLASNEQFF.

This chain joins TRBV20-1 and TRBJ2-1; 12 nucleotides match TRBD2. CDR1 and CDR2 (germline): DFQATT, SNEGSKA (reference sequence). This CDR3 comprises 15 residues. Trimming at V came to 5 bases and at J to 6 bases, leaving 8 bases not matched to a gene. In DNA, the CDR3 is TGCAGTGCTGCCCCTCTAGCGGGGGGGCCCAATGAGCAGTTCTTC. This translates into CSAAPLAGGPNEQFF.

The V call is TRBV6-1, the J call TRBJ1-4; weak D call: TRBD1 (5 bases). V lost 6 bases and J lost 7, with 12 bases in between. The CDR3 sequence is 13 residues long. Germline lookup yields CDR1 MNHNS and CDR2 SASEGT. The CDR3 loop reads CASRQENGEKLFF. CDR3 coding DNA: TGTGCCAGCAGACAGGAAAACGGTGAAAAACTGTTTTTT.

In this sample, this clonotype turned up a few times. The rearrangement uses TRBV7-9 and TRBJ2-5; 7 bases match TRBD1. CDR3 length: 14 amino acids. The ends lost 4 bases at V and 4 bases at J; junction bases unmatched: 6. The germline CDR1 and CDR2 sequences are SEHNR and FQNEAQ (reference sequence). In nucleotides, the CDR3 is TGTGCCAGCAGCTCACCCTGGGACAGAGAGACCCAGTACTTC. Protein sequence: CASSSPWDRETQYF.

This clonotype turned up a few times. CDR3 region: CASSGWGLADEQFF. In DNA form, the CDR3 reads TGTGCCAGCAGTGGATGGGGACTAGCGGATGAGCAGTTCTTC. The V and J genes are TRBV25-1 and TRBJ2-1; TRBD2 matches at 11 bases. V shed 4 bases and J 8 bases; nucleotides not matched to a gene: 4. The CDR3 has 14 amino acids. Germline V gene sequence: CDR1 MGHDK, CDR2 SYGVNS.

The V gene is TRBV5-4, the J gene TRBJ2-4, with D possibly matching TRBD1 (6 bases). The germline V gene has CDR1 SGHNT and CDR2 YYREEE (reference sequence). V was cut by 0 bases and J by 6 bases, with 16 bases left in between. The CDR3 runs to 16 residues. The CDR3 is CASSLGTGSWVNIQYF. DNA for the CDR3: TGTGCCAGCAGCTTGGGTACAGGGTCTTGGGTAAACATTCAGTACTTC.

The chain couples TRBV27 to TRBJ1-2, with D maybe TRBD1 (5 bases). CDR3 length: 13 amino acids. Germline values: CDR1 MNHEY, CDR2 SMNVEV (reference sequence). V was trimmed by 6 bases and J by 3 bases, leaving 11 bases between them. CDR3 sequence: CASSLGVDYGYTF. The CDR3 nucleotides are TGTGCCAGCAGCCTAGGGGTCGACTATGGCTACACCTTC.

This clonotype was seen more than once but under ten times. The V and J genes are TRBV13 and TRBJ2-7, with TRBD1 as a possible D gene (6 bases). The germline V gene encodes CDR1 PRHDT and CDR2 FYEKMQ (reference sequence). The CDR3 loop spans 15 amino acids. Trimming pared 1 base from V and 6 bases from J, leaving 16 bases between. This CDR3 is CASSLAGRGLIEQYF. CDR3 nucleotide sequence: TGTGCCAGCAGCTTAGCCGGCAGGGGTTTAATCGAGCAGTACTTC.

As to this clonotype: A read error may produce the germline difference seen at one junction end. The V gene is TRBV29-1, the J gene TRBJ2-5; D unclear. The V gene's germline CDR1 is SQVTM and CDR2 ANQGSEA. The CDR3 sequence is 11 residues long. CDR3: CSVDVAEPQYF. Written as DNA, the CDR3 is TGCAGCGTTGACGTTGCAGAGCCCCAGTACTTC.

This clonotype was recorded many times. This chain uses TRBV11-2 with TRBJ2-7; 7 nucleotides agree with TRBD1. Per the germline V gene, CDR1 is SGHAT and CDR2 is FQNNGV. Trimming at V came to 0 bases and at J to 3 bases, leaving 11 bases not matched to a gene. The length of the CDR3 is 17 residues. CDR3 residues: CASSLEAGGGYGYEQYF. CDR3 DNA sequence: TGTGCCAGCAGCTTAGAAGCAGGGGGTGGTTACGGCTACGAGCAGTACTTC.